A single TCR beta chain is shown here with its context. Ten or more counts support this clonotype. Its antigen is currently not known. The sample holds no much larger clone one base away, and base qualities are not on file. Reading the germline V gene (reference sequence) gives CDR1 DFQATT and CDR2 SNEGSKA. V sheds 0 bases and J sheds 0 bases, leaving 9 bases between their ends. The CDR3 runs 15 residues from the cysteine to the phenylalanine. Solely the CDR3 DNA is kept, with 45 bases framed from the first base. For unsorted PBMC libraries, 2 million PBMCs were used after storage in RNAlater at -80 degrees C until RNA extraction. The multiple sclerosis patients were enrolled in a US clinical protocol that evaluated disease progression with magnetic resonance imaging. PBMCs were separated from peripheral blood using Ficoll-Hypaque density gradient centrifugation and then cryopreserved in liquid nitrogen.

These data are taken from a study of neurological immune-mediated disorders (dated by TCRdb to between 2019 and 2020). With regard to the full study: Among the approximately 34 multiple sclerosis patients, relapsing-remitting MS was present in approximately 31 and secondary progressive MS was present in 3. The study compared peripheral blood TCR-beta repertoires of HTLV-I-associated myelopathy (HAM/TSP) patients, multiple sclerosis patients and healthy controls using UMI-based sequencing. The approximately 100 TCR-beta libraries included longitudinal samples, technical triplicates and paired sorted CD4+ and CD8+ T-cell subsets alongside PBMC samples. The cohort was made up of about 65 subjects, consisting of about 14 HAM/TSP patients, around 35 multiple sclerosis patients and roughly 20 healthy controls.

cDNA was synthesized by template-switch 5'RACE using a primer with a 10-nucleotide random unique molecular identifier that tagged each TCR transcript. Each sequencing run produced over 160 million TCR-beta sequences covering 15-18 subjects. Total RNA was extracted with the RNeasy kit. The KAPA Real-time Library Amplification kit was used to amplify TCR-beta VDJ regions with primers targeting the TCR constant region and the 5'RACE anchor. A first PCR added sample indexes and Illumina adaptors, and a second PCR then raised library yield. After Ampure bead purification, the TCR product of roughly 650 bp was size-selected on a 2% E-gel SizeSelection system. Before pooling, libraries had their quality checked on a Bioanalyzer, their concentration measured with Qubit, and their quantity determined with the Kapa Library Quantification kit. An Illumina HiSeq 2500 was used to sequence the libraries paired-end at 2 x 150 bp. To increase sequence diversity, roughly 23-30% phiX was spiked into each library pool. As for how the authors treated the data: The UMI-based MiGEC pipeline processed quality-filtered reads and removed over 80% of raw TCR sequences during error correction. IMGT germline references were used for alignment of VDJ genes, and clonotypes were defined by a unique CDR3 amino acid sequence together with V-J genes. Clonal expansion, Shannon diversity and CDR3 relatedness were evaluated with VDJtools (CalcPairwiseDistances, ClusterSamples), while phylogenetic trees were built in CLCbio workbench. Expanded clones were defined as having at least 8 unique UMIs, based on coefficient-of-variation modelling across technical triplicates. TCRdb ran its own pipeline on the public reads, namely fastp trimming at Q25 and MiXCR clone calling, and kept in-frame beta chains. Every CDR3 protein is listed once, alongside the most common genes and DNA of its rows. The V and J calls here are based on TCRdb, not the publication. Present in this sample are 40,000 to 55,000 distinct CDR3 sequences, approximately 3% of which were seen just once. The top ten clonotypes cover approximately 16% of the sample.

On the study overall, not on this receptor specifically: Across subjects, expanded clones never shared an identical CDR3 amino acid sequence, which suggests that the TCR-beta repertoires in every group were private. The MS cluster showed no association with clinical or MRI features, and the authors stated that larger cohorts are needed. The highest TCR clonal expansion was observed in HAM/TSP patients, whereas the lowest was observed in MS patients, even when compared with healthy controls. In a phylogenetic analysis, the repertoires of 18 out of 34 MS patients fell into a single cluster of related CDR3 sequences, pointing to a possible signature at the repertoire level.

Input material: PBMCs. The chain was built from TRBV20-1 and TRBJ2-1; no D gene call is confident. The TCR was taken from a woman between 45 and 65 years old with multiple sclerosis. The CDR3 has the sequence CSARDLESSYNEQFF. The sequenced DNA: TGCAGTGCTAGAGATCTGGAGAGCTCCTACAATGAGCAGTTCTTC.